This T cell receptor beta chain stems from a study of T cell repertoires in cytomegalovirus infection. The CDR3 totals 12 residues. V was clipped by 5 bases and J by 8 bases, with 10 bases between them. The germline V gene has CDR1 MDHEN and CDR2 SYDVKM. With regard to this clonotype: What it binds is unknown.

TCRdb re-analysed the reads in MiXCR, keeping a single row per CDR3 protein. The profile shows approximately 100,000 distinct CDR3 sequences, about 40% of them singletons. This specimen was CD8+ T cells from cultured PBMCs, taken from culture after CMV antigen stimulation. This clonotype originated in a human donor in good health (CMV status not recorded). Some clones in this sample may be carry-over from other donors' samples. This chain connects TRBV28 to TRBJ2-1; D call uncertain. The CDR3 DNA is TGTGCCAGCAGTCCGCGACTGGATGAGCAGTTCTTC. Amino acids: CASSPRLDEQFF.